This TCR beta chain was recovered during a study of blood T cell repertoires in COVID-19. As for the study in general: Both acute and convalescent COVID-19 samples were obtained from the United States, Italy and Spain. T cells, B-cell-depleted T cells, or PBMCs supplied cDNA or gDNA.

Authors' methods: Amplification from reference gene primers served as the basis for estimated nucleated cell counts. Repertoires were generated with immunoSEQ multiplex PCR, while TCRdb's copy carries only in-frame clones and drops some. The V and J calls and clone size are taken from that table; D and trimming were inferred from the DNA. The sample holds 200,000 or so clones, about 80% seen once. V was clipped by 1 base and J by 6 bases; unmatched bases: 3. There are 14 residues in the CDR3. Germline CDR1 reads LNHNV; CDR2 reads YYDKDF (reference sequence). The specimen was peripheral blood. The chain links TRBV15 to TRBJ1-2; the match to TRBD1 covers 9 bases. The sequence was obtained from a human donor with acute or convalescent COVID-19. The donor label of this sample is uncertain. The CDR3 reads CATSRARDRDGYTF. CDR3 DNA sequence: TGTGCCACCAGCAGAGCGAGGGACAGGGATGGCTACACCTTC.